This T cell receptor beta chain emerged from a study of blood T cell repertoires in COVID-19. The CDR3 consists of 12 residues. Germline loops: CDR1 LNHDA, CDR2 SQIVND (reference sequence). The ends were cut back, 10 bases at V and 4 bases at J, with 13 bases in the middle. Some clones are missing from TCRdb's copy, which holds only in-frame ones; the method was immunoSEQ multiplex PCR. The sample includes 200,000 to 250,000 clones, around 86% seen only once; the top ten take about 2%. The sample taken for sequencing was peripheral blood. This TCR derives from a man aged 25 to 40 who had recovered from COVID-19. The V call is TRBV19, the J call TRBJ1-1; D might be TRBD1 (6 bases). The CDR3 sequence: CATWTVATEAFF. CDR3 sequence (DNA): TGTGCCACCTGGACAGTAGCCACTGAAGCTTTCTTT.